The clone carrying this T cell receptor beta chain was seen repeatedly, ten times or more. Its specificity is unknown. Isolation of PBMCs was performed on 8.5 to 10 ml fresh peripheral blood. These data belong to a study of T cells in Graves' hyperthyroidism and ophthalmopathy. Study-level results: Before onset, by a median of 6.5 months, the model predicted ophthalmopathy.

The TCR beta CDR3 regions underwent amplification using RNA transcripts as the source. The TCR CDR3 first-round RT-PCR relied on the HTBI primer set. MiXCR was run by TCRdb on the multiplex PCR reads, yielding one entry per CDR3 protein. The sample lists about 380,000 distinct CDR3 sequences; about a fifth were seen once. The TCR was taken from a man younger than 30 with Graves' ophthalmopathy. The sample was blood.

In DNA, the CDR3 is TGTGCCAGCAGCCCAGAAGGCTTGAACTATGGCTACACCTTC. Its protein is CASSPEGLNYGYTF. The genes are TRBV9 and TRBJ1-2; D gene ambiguous. CDR1 is SGDLS, CDR2 YYNGEE, per germline. The CDR3 sequence is 14 residues long. Deletions cut 4 bases from V and 2 bases from J, with 12 bases between.